These 24 T cell receptor beta chains were sequenced from one sample in a study of T cell repertoires in cytomegalovirus infection. Using its own MiXCR run on the reads, TCRdb lists one record per CDR3 protein. Seen here are some 480,000 distinct CDR3 sequences, 30% to 40% observed once, and the top ten hold roughly 16%. No antigens are known for them. This specimen was cultured PBMCs, taken from culture after CMV antigen stimulation. These receptors were taken from a human donor in good health (CMV status not recorded). Some clones in this sample may be carry-over from other donors' samples.

This clonotype was observed many times. V gene TRBV7-2 combines with J gene TRBJ1-2, with TRBD1 identical over 8 bases. Germline lookup yields CDR1 SGHTA and CDR2 FQGNSA. Losses at the gene ends were 2 bases for V and 10 bases for J; bases not matched to a gene: 3. The CDR3 has 12 residues. DNA for the CDR3: TGTGCCAGCAGCTTAAACAGGGGGACCTACACCTTC. Its protein product is CASSLNRGTYTF.

In its sample, this clonotype was seen many times. This chain connects TRBV7-8 to TRBJ1-1; D not certain. The V gene lost 5 bases and the J gene lost 1 base, with 11 bases spanning the gap. The CDR3 loop spans 14 amino acids. Germline values: CDR1 SGHVS, CDR2 FQNEAQ. CDR3 loop: CASSKGGGNTEAFF. In nucleotides, the CDR3 is TGTGCCAGCAGCAAAGGTGGAGGGAACACTGAAGCTTTCTTT.

This chain joins TRBV12-3 or TRBV12-4 and TRBJ2-5; D gene ambiguous. The CDR3 sequence is 13 residues long. Trimming took 7 bases from V and 2 from J, leaving 11 bases between them. CDR3 bases: TGTGCCAGCAACCATAATGCACAAGAGACCCAGTACTTC. This translates into CASNHNAQETQYF.

The rearrangement links TRBV4-1 to TRBJ2-3; 7 bases agree with TRBD2. The CDR3 is made up of 16 amino acids. The germline gives CDR1 MGHRA, CDR2 YSYEKL. V shed 0 bases, J shed 2 bases, and the junction held 5 bases outside the gene matches. CDR3 sequence (DNA): TGCGCCAGCAGCCAAGAGGGGCTAGCGGACACAGATACGCAGTATTTT. Residues: CASSQEGLADTDTQYF.

This clonotype was recorded a few times. The rearrangement joins TRBV7-2 to TRBJ2-3; 9 bases agree with TRBD1. Germline trimming cut 1 base from V and 5 bases from J; bases unmatched to any gene: 13. CDR1 SGHTA and CDR2 FQGNSA come from the germline V gene. This CDR3 region has 18 residues. The DNA of the CDR3 is TGTGCCAGCAGCTTAGGAGGACTTCGGACAGGGGTCGGAGATACGCAGTATTTT. This encodes CASSLGGLRTGVGDTQYF.

CDR3 bases: TGTGCCATCAGACCCACAGGGGGCCGCTCCTACAATGAGCAGTTCTTC. Translating gives CAIRPTGGRSYNEQFF. The V gene is TRBV10-3, the J gene TRBJ2-1, with 9 bases lining up with TRBD1. The CDR3 is made up of 16 amino acids. V lost 6 bases and J lost 0; bases outside the gene matches: 6. The germline V gene has CDR1 ENHRY and CDR2 SYGVKD.

The chain combines TRBV20-1 with TRBJ2-1; D is perhaps TRBD2 (6 bases). Between the trimmed V and J ends, which lost 5 bases and 3 bases, there was a span of 14 bases. Germline CDR1 DFQATT, CDR2 SNEGSKA (reference sequence). The CDR3 extends over 14 amino acids. The CDR3 sequence: CSADFGSLYNEQFF. The CDR3 nucleotides read TGCAGTGCTGACTTCGGGAGTCTCTACAATGAGCAGTTCTTC.

The chain joins TRBV6-2 or TRBV6-3 to TRBJ1-5; no firm D call. V lost 0 bases to trimming and J lost 4 bases, with 4 bases between them. There are 13 residues in the CDR3. Looked up from germline, CDR1 is MNHEY and CDR2 is SVGEGT. The CDR3 coding sequence is TGTGCCAGCAGTTACTCGGTTAATCAGCCCCAGCATTTT. Protein: CASSYSVNQPQHF.

The V call is TRBV7-8, the J call TRBJ2-7; tentatively, D is TRBD2 (5 bases). The CDR3 covers 15 residues. Looked up from germline, CDR1 is SGHVS and CDR2 is FQNEAQ. V shed 1 base and J shed 4 bases, with 14 bases lying between them. CDR3 in DNA: TGTGCCAGCAGCTTAGGGACGGGAAAGGCGTACGAGCAGTACTTC. Translating it yields CASSLGTGKAYEQYF.

The chain links TRBV7-2 to TRBJ1-1; D not certain. The V end lost 0 bases, the J end lost 5 bases, and 13 bases lay between the germline ends. The CDR3 loop spans 15 amino acids. Germline CDR1 SGHTA, CDR2 FQGNSA. CDR3 nucleotides: TGTGCCAGCAGCTTAGCATCACAGCTAACTACTGAAGCTTTCTTT. Encoded protein: CASSLASQLTTEAFF.

This clonotype was seen only a few times. This chain links TRBV7-9 with TRBJ1-4; D might be TRBD1 (6 bases). V lost 5 bases, J lost 8 bases, and 18 bases lay in between. Germline values: CDR1 SEHNR, CDR2 FQNEAQ (reference sequence). The CDR3 has 15 amino acids. CDR3 protein: CASSIRPRGHEKLFF. CDR3 sequence (DNA): TGTGCCAGCAGCATCAGGCCTCGGGGGCACGAAAAACTGTTTTTT.

This rearrangement joins TRBV7-2 to TRBJ1-1; D is unclear. Trimming stripped 2 bases from V and 0 bases from J, with 19 bases between. CDR1 is SGHTA, CDR2 FQGNSA, per germline. The CDR3 is 18 residues long. In nucleotides, the CDR3 is TGTGCCAGCAGCTTAATGAGACGGAGCGGATACCTGAACACTGAAGCTTTCTTT. Protein product: CASSLMRRSGYLNTEAFF.

The V call is TRBV19, the J call TRBJ1-4; D is uncertain. Trimming took off 8 bases at V and 5 bases at J, with 21 bases between the two ends. This CDR3 contains 16 residues. The germline V gene encodes CDR1 LNHDA and CDR2 SQIVND (reference sequence). The DNA for the CDR3 is TGTGCCAGTTGTGCCCGTAAGGCAGGTTCGAATGAAAAACTGTTTTTT. Protein sequence: CASCARKAGSNEKLFF.

The chain has TRBV19 and TRBJ2-3, with 9 bases lining up with TRBD1. Germline trimming cut 2 bases from V and 0 bases from J; bases unmatched to any gene: 6. CDR3 length: 17 residues. Germline V gives CDR1 LNHDA, CDR2 SQIVND (reference sequence). The CDR3 DNA follows: TGTGCCAGTAGTATAAGCGGGACAGGGATAAGCACAGATACGCAGTATTTT. Amino acid sequence: CASSISGTGISTDTQYF.

The rearrangement uses TRBV5-4 and TRBJ2-3; possibly TRBD2 for D (7 bases). The germline V and J ends were trimmed by 4 bases and 6 bases, with 15 bases remaining between them. CDR3 length equals 14 residues. Germline CDR1 is SGHNT and CDR2 is YYREEE (reference sequence). This CDR3 reads CASSNSGGPDTQYF. CDR3 coding DNA: TGTGCCAGCAGCAATTCGGGGGGCCCGGATACGCAGTATTTT.

A few counts support this clonotype. The gene calls are TRBV7-2 and TRBJ1-6; D gene unclear. This CDR3 is 16 amino acids long. Trimming took 1 base from V and 9 from J, leaving 16 bases between them. Germline V gene sequence: CDR1 SGHTA, CDR2 FQGNSA. The CDR3 nucleotides read TGTGCCAGCAGCTTAGATCCCATCTATGGGTCTTCACCCCTCCACTTT. Translation: CASSLDPIYGSSPLHF.

Points on this clonotype: The junction and the germline gene differ at one end; a read error may be behind it. The V gene is TRBV2, the J gene TRBJ2-5; the D is unclear. The CDR3 has 15 amino acids. Looked up from germline, CDR1 is SNHLY and CDR2 is FYNNEI. The chain's CDR3 is CASSEKELPPEAQYF. The CDR3 region has the DNA TGTGCCAGCAGTGAAAAGGAGCTCCCCCCAGAGGCCCAGTACTTC.

The V and J genes are TRBV19 and TRBJ1-6; 9 bases map to TRBD1. This CDR3 contains 15 residues. Germline V gene lookup returns CDR1 LNHDA and CDR2 SQIVND (reference sequence). V was pared by 8 bases and J by 4 bases, with 6 bases of the junction left unmatched. CDR3 sequence reads: CASLRTGDYNSPLHF. CDR3 nucleotide sequence: TGTGCCAGTCTACGGACAGGGGATTATAATTCACCCCTCCACTTT.

This clonotype was counted many times. The rearrangement links TRBV7-2 to TRBJ1-2, with D unresolved. V lost 4 bases and J 3 bases, leaving 9 bases between the germline ends. The germline CDR1 and CDR2 sequences are SGHTA and FQGNSA. There are 13 residues in the CDR3. The CDR3 bases are TGTGCCAGCAGCTCGACTTGGGACTATGGCTACACCTTC. This gives the protein CASSSTWDYGYTF.

J is TRBJ2-7 and V is TRBV14, with D possibly being TRBD2 (6 bases). The CDR3 loop spans 17 amino acids. In germline, CDR1 is SGHDN, CDR2 FVKESK. Trimming removed 0 bases from V and 3 bases from J, with 18 bases in between. CDR3 nucleotides: TGTGCCAGCAGCCAAGAAACGTATGGGGGAGGCCACTACGAGCAGTACTTC. Translated: CASSQETYGGGHYEQYF.

This clonotype has more than one count but fewer than ten. The rearrangement links TRBV6-2 or TRBV6-3 to TRBJ2-1, with 11 bases aligning to TRBD2. The ends lost 5 bases at V and 9 bases at J; junction bases unmatched: 6. The CDR3 extends over 14 amino acids. The germline CDR1 and CDR2 sequences are MNHEY and SVGEGT. This CDR3 reads CASSVSSGRSEQFF. The CDR3 coding sequence is TGTGCCAGCAGTGTCTCTAGCGGGAGGAGTGAGCAGTTCTTC.

Here the CDR3 DNA reads TGTGCCAGCAGCGGACAGGGGATTGAGGCTTTCTTT. Protein product: CASSGQGIEAFF. V is TRBV11-2 and J is TRBJ1-1; 9 positions match TRBD1. The germline gives CDR1 SGHAT, CDR2 FQNNGV. CDR3 length equals 12 residues. V was clipped by 5 bases and J by 11 bases; unmatched bases: 6.

This clonotype showed up many times. Here the CDR3 DNA reads TGTGCCAGCAGCGCGCGACAGGGAGAAGTAGAAGAGCAGTACTTC. Translated: CASSARQGEVEEQYF. The chain uses TRBV7-8 and TRBJ2-7; the match to TRBD1 covers 7 bases. CDR1 and CDR2 from the germline V gene are SGHVS and FQNEAQ. This CDR3 is 15 amino acids long. The V and J ends lost 5 bases and 7 bases, in that order; junction bases with no gene match: 14.

This clonotype was seen a handful of times. V usage is TRBV29-1 and J usage is TRBJ2-2, with D maybe TRBD1 (6 bases). The ends were cut back, 2 bases at V and 6 bases at J, with 7 bases in the middle. The CDR3 is 12 residues long. Looked up from germline, CDR1 is SQVTM and CDR2 is ANQGSEA. The CDR3 DNA is TGCAGCGTTGAAAAGGGGGCCGGGGAGCTGTTTTTT. It is translated as CSVEKGAGELFF.